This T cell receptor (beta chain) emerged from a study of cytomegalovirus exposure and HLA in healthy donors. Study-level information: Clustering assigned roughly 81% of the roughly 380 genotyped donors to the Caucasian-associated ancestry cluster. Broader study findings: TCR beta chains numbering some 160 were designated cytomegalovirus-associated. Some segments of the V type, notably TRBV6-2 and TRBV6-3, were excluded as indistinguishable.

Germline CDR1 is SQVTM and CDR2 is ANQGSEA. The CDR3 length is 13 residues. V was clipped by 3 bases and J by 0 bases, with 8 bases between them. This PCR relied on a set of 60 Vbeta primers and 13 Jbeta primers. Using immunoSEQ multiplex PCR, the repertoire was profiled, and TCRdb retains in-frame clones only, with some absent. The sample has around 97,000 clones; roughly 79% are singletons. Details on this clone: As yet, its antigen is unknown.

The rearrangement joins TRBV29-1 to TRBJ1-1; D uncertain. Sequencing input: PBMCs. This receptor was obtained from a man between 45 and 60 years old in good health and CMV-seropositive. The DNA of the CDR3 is TGCAGCGTTGAGAGGCCGTTGAACACTGAAGCTTTCTTT. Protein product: CSVERPLNTEAFF.